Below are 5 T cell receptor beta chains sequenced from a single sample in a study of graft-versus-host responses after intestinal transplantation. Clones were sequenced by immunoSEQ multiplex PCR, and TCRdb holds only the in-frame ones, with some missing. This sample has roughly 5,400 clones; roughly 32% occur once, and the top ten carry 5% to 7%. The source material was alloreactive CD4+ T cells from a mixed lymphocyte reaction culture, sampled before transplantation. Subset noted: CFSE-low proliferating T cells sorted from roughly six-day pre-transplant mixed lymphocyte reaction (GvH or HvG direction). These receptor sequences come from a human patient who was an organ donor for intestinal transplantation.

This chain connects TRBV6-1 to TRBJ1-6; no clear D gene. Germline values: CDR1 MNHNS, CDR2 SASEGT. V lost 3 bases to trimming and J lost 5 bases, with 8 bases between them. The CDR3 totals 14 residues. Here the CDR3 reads CASSDRLHNSPLHF. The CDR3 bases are TGTGCCAGCAGTGACAGGCTACATAATTCACCCCTCCACTTT.

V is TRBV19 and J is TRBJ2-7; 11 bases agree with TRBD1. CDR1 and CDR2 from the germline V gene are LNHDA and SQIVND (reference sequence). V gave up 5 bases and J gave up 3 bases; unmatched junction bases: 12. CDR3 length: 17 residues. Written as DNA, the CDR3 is TGTGCCAGTAGTTCCCAATCGTCCGGGACAGGGGGCTACGAGCAGTACTTC. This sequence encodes CASSSQSSGTGGYEQYF.

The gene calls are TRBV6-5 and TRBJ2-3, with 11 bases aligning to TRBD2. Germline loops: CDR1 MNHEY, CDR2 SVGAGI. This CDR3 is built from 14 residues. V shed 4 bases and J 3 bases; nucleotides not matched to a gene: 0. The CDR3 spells CASSWTSGTDTQYF. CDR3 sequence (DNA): TGTGCCAGCAGTTGGACTAGCGGGACAGATACGCAGTATTTT.

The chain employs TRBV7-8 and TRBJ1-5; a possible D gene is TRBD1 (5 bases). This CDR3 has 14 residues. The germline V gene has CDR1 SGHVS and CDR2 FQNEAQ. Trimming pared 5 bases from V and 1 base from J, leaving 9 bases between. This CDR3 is CASSRTRSNQPQHF. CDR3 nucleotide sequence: TGTGCCAGCAGCCGGACACGCAGCAATCAGCCCCAGCATTTT.

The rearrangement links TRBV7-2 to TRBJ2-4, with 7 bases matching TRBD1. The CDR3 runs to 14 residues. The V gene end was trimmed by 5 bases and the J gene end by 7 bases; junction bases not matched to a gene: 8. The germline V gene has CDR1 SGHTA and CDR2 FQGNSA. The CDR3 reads CASSPPGQWNIQYF. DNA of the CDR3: TGTGCCAGCAGCCCCCCGGGACAGTGGAACATTCAGTACTTC.